This TCR beta chain derives from a study of shared clonotypes between healthy human individuals. Study-level background: For every donor, three CD4 naive, three CD4 memory, two CD8 naive and one CD8 memory plates were used.

In the case of this clone: Its antigen is currently unknown.

The J segment lost 2 bases and the V segment lost 5 bases, leaving 4 bases of the junction unmatched. CDR3 size: 18 residues. Germline CDR1 and CDR2: MNHEY and SMNVEV (reference sequence). Findings of the study overall: Donor clonotype sharing was expected to depend on sequencing depth.

Over several immunoSEQ plates, each subset's genomic DNA was distributed in even portions. Assay: immunoSEQ multiplex PCR; the TCRdb copy retains only in-frame clones and omits some. The sample includes more than 2 million clones, around 93% of them seen just once. The naive CD8 fraction comprised CD45RO-negative cells positively selected for CCR7 and excluded terminally differentiated effector memory CD45RA+ cells. Specimen: naive CD8+ T cells from PBMCs. V and J are TRBV27 and TRBJ2-6, with TRBD2 identical over 15 bases. The origin of this receptor is a man younger than 30 in good health. Some clones in this sample may be carry-over from other donors' samples. The CDR3 DNA follows: TGTGCCAGCAGTCCCGGACTAGCGGGAGGGCCTGGGGCCAACGTCCTGACTTTC. Amino acid sequence: CASSPGLAGGPGANVLTF.